Below are 9 T cell receptor beta chains sequenced from a single sample in a study of T-cell memory formation after mild COVID-19 (dated by TCRdb to the early 2020s). The protocol used for the library was 5' RACE. TCRdb records Illumina NovaSeq 6000 as the sequencer. The raw public data were reprocessed by TCRdb itself: fastp quality trimming at Q25, MiXCR clonotype calling, in-frame beta chains only. For every CDR3 protein sequence, its rows merge into one entry that carries the most common genes and DNA. The sample table shows about 210,000 distinct CDR3 sequences, and roughly 27% are seen once. Over 9.5% of the sample comes from the top ten. Sequencing input: PBMCs or a T cell subset sorted from them (not recorded which). The receptors shown here come from an adult woman who had mild COVID-19 (a few samples of this study predate the infection). The sample titles of this study are shuffled in the database, so cell type and time point are left out; the donor was told from shared clones.

This clonotype was counted a few times. V and J are TRBV24-1 and TRBJ2-1, with TRBD1 matching 8 bases. The CDR3 has 15 residues. The germline CDR1 and CDR2 sequences are KGHDR and SFDVKD. The ends lost 2 bases at V and 9 bases at J; junction bases unmatched: 8. CDR3 in DNA: TGTGCCACCAGTGATTCTGACCGGGACAGGATTGAGCAGTTCTTC. This translates into CATSDSDRDRIEQFF.

This clonotype was counted a few times. This chain links TRBV5-1 with TRBJ2-6; D unresolved. Trimming left V 4 bases short and J 2 bases short, with 7 bases between. The CDR3 covers 14 residues. In germline, CDR1 is SGHRS, CDR2 YFSETQ. The CDR3 bases are TGCGCCAGCAGCGAATTCGCTGGGGCCAACGTCCTGACTTTC. Translating gives CASSEFAGANVLTF. Full variable domain (remainder filled in from reference TRBV5-1 and TRBJ2-6): KAGVTQTPRYLIKTRGQQVTLSCSPISGHRSVSWYQQTPGQGLQFLFEYFSETQRNKGNFPGRFSGRQFSNSRSEMNVSTLELGDSALYLCASSEFAGANVLTFGAGSRLTVL.

The genes are TRBV5-6 and TRBJ1-5; a possible D gene is TRBD1 (5 bases). V dropped 4 bases and J dropped 11 bases, with 16 bases sitting between them. The CDR3 runs 13 residues. Germline V gene sequence: CDR1 SGHDT, CDR2 YYEEEE. CDR3 residues: CASSREDKGAQHF. CDR3 sequence (DNA): TGTGCCAGCAGCCGAGAAGATAAAGGGGCCCAGCATTTT.

The V gene is TRBV20-1, the J gene TRBJ2-7; 7 bases are a match to TRBD1. The CDR3 loop spans 12 amino acids. Germline trimming cut 2 bases from V and 6 bases from J; bases unmatched to any gene: 4. Germline V gives CDR1 DFQATT, CDR2 SNEGSKA (reference sequence). CDR3 loop: CSARQTGLEQYF. CDR3 sequence (DNA): TGCAGTGCTAGACAGACAGGGCTCGAGCAGTACTTC.

V and J are TRBV5-1 and TRBJ2-2, with a possible D match to TRBD1 (5 bases). Germline lookup yields CDR1 SGHRS and CDR2 YFSETQ. The CDR3 contains 15 residues. V lost 5 bases to trimming and J lost 3 bases, with 14 bases between them. In nucleotides, the CDR3 is TGCGCCAGCAGTTCCGCAACAGGAGACACCGGGGAGCTGTTTTTT. This encodes CASSSATGDTGELFF.

The chain has TRBV29-1 and TRBJ2-1, with TRBD1 as a possible D gene (6 bases). Germline-derived CDR1 and CDR2 are SQVTM and ANQGSEA. Trimming cost V 3 bases and J 10 bases, with 19 bases left between them. This CDR3 is built from 14 residues. This CDR3 reads CSVDNWVNRDEQFF. Written as DNA, the CDR3 is TGCAGCGTTGATAACTGGGTAAACAGGGACGAGCAGTTCTTC.

The rearrangement links TRBV7-3 to TRBJ2-7; D tentatively fits TRBD1 or TRBD2 (5 bases each). With 5 bases removed from V and 4 bases from J, the gap between germline ends came to 21 bases. CDR1 and CDR2 from the germline V gene are SGHTA and FQGTGA. The CDR3 has 16 amino acids. The CDR3, as DNA: TGTGCCAGCAGCCTCGGGCCCGAGGGGAATGGGTACGAGCAGTACTTC. Translated: CASSLGPEGNGYEQYF.

V gene TRBV5-6 combines with J gene TRBJ2-5; TRBD1 matches 7 bases. Germline V lookup: CDR1 SGHDT, CDR2 YYEEEE. This CDR3 is 16 amino acids long. Unmatched junction bases numbered 7, after V lost 0 bases and J lost 2 bases. CDR3 sequence: CASSLALMTGQETQYF. The CDR3, as DNA: TGTGCCAGCAGCTTGGCTCTGATGACAGGGCAAGAGACCCAGTACTTC.

The chain joins TRBV15 to TRBJ2-5; TRBD2 matches 10 bases. V trimming: 1 base; J trimming: 4 bases; junction bases outside the gene matches: 6. CDR1 is LNHNV, CDR2 YYDKDF, per germline (reference sequence). This CDR3 is built from 16 residues. In DNA, the CDR3 is TGTGCCACCAGCAGAGCGCAAGCGGGGGGGCCAGAGACCCAGTACTTC. Its translation is CATSRAQAGGPETQYF.